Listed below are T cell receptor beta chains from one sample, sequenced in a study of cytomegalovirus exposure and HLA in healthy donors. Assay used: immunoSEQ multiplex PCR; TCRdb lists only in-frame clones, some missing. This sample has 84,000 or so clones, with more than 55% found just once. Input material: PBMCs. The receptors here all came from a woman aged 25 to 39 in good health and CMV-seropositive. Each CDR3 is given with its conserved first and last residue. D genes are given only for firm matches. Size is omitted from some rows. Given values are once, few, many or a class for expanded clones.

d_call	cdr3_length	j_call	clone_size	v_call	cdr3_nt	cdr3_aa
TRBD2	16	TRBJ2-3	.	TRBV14	TGTGCCAGCAGCCACTTAGCGGGGTTTAGCACAGATACGCAGTATTTT	CASSHLAGFSTDTQYF
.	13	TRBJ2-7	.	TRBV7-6	TGTGCCAGCAGTTTGGCACAGCCCTACGAGCAGTACTTC	CASSLAQPYEQYF
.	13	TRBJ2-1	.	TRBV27	TGTGCCAGCAATGACCCCCCAGGGAATGAGCAGTTCTTC	CASNDPPGNEQFF
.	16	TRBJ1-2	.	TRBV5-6	TGTGCCAGCAGCTTGGGGTTACAGGGTATAATCTATGGCTACACCTTC	CASSLGLQGIIYGYTF
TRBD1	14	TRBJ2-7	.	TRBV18	TGTGCCAGCTCACCGGGACAGCCGGCCTACGAGCAGTACTTC	CASSPGQPAYEQYF
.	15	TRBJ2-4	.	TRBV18	TGTGCCAGCTCACCTGAGCTGAGATCCAAAAACATTCAGTACTTC	CASSPELRSKNIQYF
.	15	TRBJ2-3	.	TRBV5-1	TGCGCCAGCAGCTTCTTGGGGGGACGCACAGATACGCAGTATTTT	CASSFLGGRTDTQYF
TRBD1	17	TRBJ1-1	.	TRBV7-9	TGTTCCAGCAGATACCTTGGGACAGGGAAGACGAACACTGAAGCTTTCTTT	CSSRYLGTGKTNTEAFF
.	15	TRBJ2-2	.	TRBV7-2	TGTGCCAGCAGCTTAGCCCTAGGGAACACCGGGGAGCTGTTTTTT	CASSLALGNTGELFF
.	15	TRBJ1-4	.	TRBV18	TGTGCCAGCTCACCAAGGGCAGGGGCAGATGAAAAACTGTTTTTT	CASSPRAGADEKLFF
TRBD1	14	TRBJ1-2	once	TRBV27	TGTGCCAGCAGTCGCCCGGGACAGGGATATGGCTACACCTTC	CASSRPGQGYGYTF
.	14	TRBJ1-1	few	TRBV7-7	TGTGCCAGCAGCCCACTAACGCGGGGCACTGAAGCTTTCTTT	CASSPLTRGTEAFF
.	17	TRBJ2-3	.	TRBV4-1	TGCGCCAGCAGCCAAGATTCTAGACAGGGCGGGGAAGATACGCAGTATTTT	CASSQDSRQGGEDTQYF
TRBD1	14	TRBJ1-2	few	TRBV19	TGTGCCAGTAGTATAACAGGGGGAAACTATGGCTACACCTTC	CASSITGGNYGYTF
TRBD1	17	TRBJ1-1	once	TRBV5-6	TGTGCCAGCAGCGCAGTCCCGGGACAGGGGGCGTCCCGCGAAGCTTTCTTT	CASSAVPGQGASREAFF
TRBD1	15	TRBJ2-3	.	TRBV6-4	TGTGCCAGCAGTGTCGGGGACAGGGGGCTTGATACGCAGTATTTT	CASSVGDRGLDTQYF
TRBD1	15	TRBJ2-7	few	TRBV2	TGTGCCAGCAGTCCTAGGACAGGGCTGACCTACGAGCAGTACTTC	CASSPRTGLTYEQYF
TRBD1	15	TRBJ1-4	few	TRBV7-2	TGTGCCAGCAGCTCTAGACAGGGGGCTGTGGAAAAACTGTTTTTT	CASSSRQGAVEKLFF
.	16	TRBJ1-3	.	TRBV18	TGTGCCAGCTCACCGGGGCCAATTCTGACGATAAACACCATATATTTT	CASSPGPILTINTIYF
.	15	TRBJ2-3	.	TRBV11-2	TGTGCCAGCAGCCCGGACTTCTTGCCTTCAGATACGCAGTATTTT	CASSPDFLPSDTQYF
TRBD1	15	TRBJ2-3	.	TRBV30	TGTGCCTGGAGTGTTGTAGGGGGCAAGGGAGATACGCAGTATTTT	CAWSVVGGKGDTQYF
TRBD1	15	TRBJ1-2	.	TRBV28	TGTGCCAGCAGCGGGCAGGGGGCCGCCAACTATGGCTACACCTTC	CASSGQGAANYGYTF
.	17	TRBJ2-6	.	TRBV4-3	TGCGCCAGCAGCCATGGGGCCCTTCCTTCTGGGGCCAACGTCCTGACTTTC	CASSHGALPSGANVLTF
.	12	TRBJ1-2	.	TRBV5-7	TGTGCCAGCAGCTTGGGGAGTTATGGCTACCCCTTC	CASSLGSYGYPF
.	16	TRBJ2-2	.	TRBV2	TGTGCCAGCAGAGCTGGACAGATCGCGAACACCGGGGAGCTGTTTTTT	CASRAGQIANTGELFF
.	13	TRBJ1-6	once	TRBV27	TGTGCCAGCAGTCCAGGTGATGATTCGGCCCTCCACTTT	CASSPGDDSALHF
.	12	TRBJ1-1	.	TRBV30	TGTGCCTGGAGAGGGGCAGGGCGACGCGCTTTCTTT	CAWRGAGRRAFF
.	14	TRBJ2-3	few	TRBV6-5	TGTGCCAGCAGTTCAACGGCCCCTAGGGATACGCAGTATTTT	CASSSTAPRDTQYF
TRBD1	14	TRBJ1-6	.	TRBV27	TGTGCCAGCAGTCAAGGGACAGGGAATTCACCCCTCCACTTT	CASSQGTGNSPLHF
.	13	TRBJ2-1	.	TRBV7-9	TGTTCCAGCAGCTTCGACAGCTACAATGAGCAGTTCTTC	CSSSFDSYNEQFF
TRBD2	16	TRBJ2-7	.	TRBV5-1	TGCGCCAGCTTTGATTTAACTAGCGGGACCACCTACGAGCAGTACTTC	CASFDLTSGTTYEQYF
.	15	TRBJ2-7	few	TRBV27	TGTGCCAGCAGTTTATCGAGTCAGGGCCCCTACGAGCAGTACTTC	CASSLSSQGPYEQYF
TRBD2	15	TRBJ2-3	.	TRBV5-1	TGCGCCAGCACCCGCAGCGGGGCCGGCACAGATACGCAGTATTTT	CASTRSGAGTDTQYF
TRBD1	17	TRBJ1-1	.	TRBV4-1	TGCGCCAGCAGCCAAGAAGGATTTGGGACAGCGAACGGGGAAGCTTTCTTT	CASSQEGFGTANGEAFF
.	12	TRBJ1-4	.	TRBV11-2	TGTGCCAGCAGCTTAGATCGGGAAAAACTGTTTTTT	CASSLDREKLFF
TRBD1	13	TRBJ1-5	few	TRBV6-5	TGTGCCAGCAGCGGGACAGGGGGACAGCCCCAGCATTTT	CASSGTGGQPQHF
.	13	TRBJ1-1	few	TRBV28	TGTGCCAGCAGGGGCGACATAAGATCTGAAGCTTTCTTT	CASRGDIRSEAFF
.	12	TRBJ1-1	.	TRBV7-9	TGTTCCAGCAGCGGGGGGACCGGGTCAATGATCTTT	CSSSGGTGSMIF
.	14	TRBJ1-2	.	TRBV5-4	TGTGCCAGCAGCTCCTCCGGGGCTAACTATGGCTACACCTTC	CASSSSGANYGYTF
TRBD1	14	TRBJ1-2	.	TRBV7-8	TGTGCCAGCAGCTTAGGAGGGACAGCCTATGGCTACACCTTC	CASSLGGTAYGYTF
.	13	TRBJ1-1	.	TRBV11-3	TGTGCCAGCAGCTTAGACGGTGGCACTGAAGCTTTCTTT	CASSLDGGTEAFF
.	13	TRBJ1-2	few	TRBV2	TGTGCCAGCAGTGTACTAGAGGGAGGCGGCTACACCTTC	CASSVLEGGGYTF